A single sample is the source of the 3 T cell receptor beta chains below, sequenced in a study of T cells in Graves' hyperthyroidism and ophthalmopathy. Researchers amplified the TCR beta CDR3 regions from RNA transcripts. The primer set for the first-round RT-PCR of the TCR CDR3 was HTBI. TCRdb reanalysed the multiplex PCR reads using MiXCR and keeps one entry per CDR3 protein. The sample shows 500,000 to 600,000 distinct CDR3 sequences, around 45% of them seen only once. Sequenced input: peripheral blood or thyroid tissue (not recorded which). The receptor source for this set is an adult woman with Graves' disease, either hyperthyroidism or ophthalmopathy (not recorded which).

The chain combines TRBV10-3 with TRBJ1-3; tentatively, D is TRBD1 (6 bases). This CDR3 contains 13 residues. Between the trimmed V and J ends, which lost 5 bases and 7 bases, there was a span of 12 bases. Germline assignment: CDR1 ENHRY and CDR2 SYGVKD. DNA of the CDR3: TGTGCCATCAGTCAACAGGGCCTGAACACCATATATTTT. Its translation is CAISQQGLNTIYF.

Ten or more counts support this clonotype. CDR3 coding DNA: TGTGCCAGTAGTATCACCTTGGGGGCCGAGCAGTACTTC. It yields the protein CASSITLGAEQYF. The chain links TRBV19 to TRBJ2-7, with D perhaps TRBD1 (6 bases). The CDR3 is made up of 13 amino acids. Germline V CDR1 and CDR2: LNHDA, SQIVND (reference sequence). The V gene lost 3 bases and the J gene lost 6 bases, with 12 bases spanning the gap. Based on the CDR3 plus reference TRBV19 and TRBJ2-7, the full variable domain is DGGITQSPKYLFRKEGQNVTLSCEQNLNHDAMYWYRQDPGQGLRLIYYSQIVNDFQKGDIAEGYSVSREKKESFPLTVTSAQKNPTAFYLCASSITLGAEQYFGPGTRLTVT.

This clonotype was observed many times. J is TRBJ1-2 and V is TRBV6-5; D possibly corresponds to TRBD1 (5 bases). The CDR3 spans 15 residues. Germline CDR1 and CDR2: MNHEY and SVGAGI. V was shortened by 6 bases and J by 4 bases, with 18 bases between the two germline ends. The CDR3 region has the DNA TGTGCCAGCAGCCCGGTCGGCAGGGTTGGCTATGGCTACACCTTC. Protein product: CASSPVGRVGYGYTF.